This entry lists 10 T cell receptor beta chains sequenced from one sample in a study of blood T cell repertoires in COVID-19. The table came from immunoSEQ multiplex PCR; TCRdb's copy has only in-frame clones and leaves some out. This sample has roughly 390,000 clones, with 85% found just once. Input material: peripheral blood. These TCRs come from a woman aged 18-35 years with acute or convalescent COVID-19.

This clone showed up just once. CDR3 protein: CASSLLGRTLATNEKLFF. CDR3 bases: TGCGCCAGCAGCTTGTTAGGGAGGACGCTCGCAACTAATGAAAAACTGTTTTTT. The chain combines TRBV5-1 with TRBJ1-4; unclear D gene. CDR3 length: 18 amino acids. Germline V gene sequence: CDR1 SGHRS, CDR2 YFSETQ. With 1 base removed from V and 0 bases from J, the gap between germline ends came to 16 bases.

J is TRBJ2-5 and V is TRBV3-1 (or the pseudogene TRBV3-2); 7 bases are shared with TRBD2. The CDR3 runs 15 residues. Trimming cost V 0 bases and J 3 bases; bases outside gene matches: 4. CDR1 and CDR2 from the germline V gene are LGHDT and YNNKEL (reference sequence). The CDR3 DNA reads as TGTGCCAGCAGCCAAGAAGGGCTAGCGGAAGAGACCCAGTACTTC. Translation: CASSQEGLAEETQYF.

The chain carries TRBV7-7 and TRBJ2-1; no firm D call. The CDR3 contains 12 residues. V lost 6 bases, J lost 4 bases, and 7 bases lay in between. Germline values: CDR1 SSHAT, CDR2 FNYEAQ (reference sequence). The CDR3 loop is CASRNQYNEQFF. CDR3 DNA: TGTGCCAGCAGAAATCAATACAATGAGCAGTTCTTC.

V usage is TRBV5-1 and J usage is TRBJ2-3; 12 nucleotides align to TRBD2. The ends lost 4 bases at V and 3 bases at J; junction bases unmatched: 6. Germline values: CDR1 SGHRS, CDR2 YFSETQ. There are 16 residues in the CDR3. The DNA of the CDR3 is TGCGCCAGCAGCGTGACTAGCGGGAGCGGGACAGATACGCAGTATTTT. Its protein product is CASSVTSGSGTDTQYF. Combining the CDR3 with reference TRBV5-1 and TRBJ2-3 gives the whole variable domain KAGVTQTPRYLIKTRGQQVTLSCSPISGHRSVSWYQQTPGQGLQFLFEYFSETQRNKGNFPGRFSGRQFSNSRSEMNVSTLELGDSALYLCASSVTSGSGTDTQYFGPGTRLTVL.

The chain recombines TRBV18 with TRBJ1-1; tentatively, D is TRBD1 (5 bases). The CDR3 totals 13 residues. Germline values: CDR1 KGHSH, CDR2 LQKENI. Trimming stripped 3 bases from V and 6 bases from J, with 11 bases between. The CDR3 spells CASSPRQPSEAFF. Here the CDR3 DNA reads TGTGCCAGCTCACCTAGACAGCCTTCTGAAGCTTTCTTT.

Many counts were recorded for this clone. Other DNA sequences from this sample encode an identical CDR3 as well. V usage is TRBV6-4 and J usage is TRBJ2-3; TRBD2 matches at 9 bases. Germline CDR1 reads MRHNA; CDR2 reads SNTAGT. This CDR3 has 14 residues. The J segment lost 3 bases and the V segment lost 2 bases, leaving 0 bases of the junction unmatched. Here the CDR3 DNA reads TGTGCCAGCAGTGACGGACTAGCGACAGATACGCAGTATTTT. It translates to CASSDGLATDTQYF.

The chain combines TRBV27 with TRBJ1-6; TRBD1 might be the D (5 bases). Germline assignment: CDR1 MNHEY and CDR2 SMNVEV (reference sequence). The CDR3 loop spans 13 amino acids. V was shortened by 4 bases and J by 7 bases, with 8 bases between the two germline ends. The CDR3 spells CASSSSGNSPLHF. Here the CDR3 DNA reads TGTGCCAGCAGTTCGTCAGGGAATTCACCCCTCCACTTT.

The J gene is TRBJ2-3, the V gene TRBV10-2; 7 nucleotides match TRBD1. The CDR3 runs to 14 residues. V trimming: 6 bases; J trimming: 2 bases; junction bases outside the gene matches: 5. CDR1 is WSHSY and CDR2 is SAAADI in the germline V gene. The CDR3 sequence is CASRKGQPTDTQYF. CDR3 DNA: TGCGCCAGCAGGAAGGGACAGCCCACAGATACGCAGTATTTT.

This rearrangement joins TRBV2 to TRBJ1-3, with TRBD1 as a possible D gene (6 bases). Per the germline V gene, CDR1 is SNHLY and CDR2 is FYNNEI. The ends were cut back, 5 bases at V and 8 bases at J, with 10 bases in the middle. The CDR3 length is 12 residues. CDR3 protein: CASSMDSYTIYF. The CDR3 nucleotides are TGTGCCAGCAGTATGGACAGCTACACCATATATTTT.

CDR3 in DNA: TGTGCCAGCAGCTTGGCCCGGGTTCTGCTAGAACCCGAGCAGTACTTC. Translation: CASSLARVLLEPEQYF. The rearrangement links TRBV5-6 to TRBJ2-7; D not resolved. The germline V gene has CDR1 SGHDT and CDR2 YYEEEE. Trimming stripped 0 bases from V and 6 bases from J, with 19 bases between. The CDR3 loop spans 16 amino acids.